Shown below are 21 T cell receptor beta chains from a single sample sequenced in a study of T cell repertoires in cytomegalovirus infection. One entry per CDR3 protein results from TCRdb running MiXCR on the reads. Among 150,000 to 200,000 distinct CDR3 sequences listed, 13% to 15% were seen once. The sample taken for sequencing was PBMCs. The receptors were gathered from a human donor in good health (CMV status not recorded). Some clones in this sample may be carry-over from other donors' samples.

This clonotype was seen repeatedly, ten times or more. The chain employs TRBV5-5 and TRBJ1-2, with D perhaps matching TRBD1 (5 bases). The CDR3 length is 15 residues. The germline V and J ends were trimmed by 4 bases and 3 bases, with 16 bases remaining between them. The germline CDR1 and CDR2 sequences are SGHKS and YYEKEE (reference sequence). CDR3: CASSEGSSRDYGYTF. The CDR3 DNA sequence: TGTGCCAGCAGCGAGGGAAGTTCCAGGGACTATGGCTACACCTTC.

The sample holds many counts of this clonotype. The gene calls are TRBV7-2 and TRBJ1-4; no clear D. Germline CDR1 and CDR2: SGHTA and FQGNSA. There are 13 residues in the CDR3. V dropped 2 bases and J dropped 3 bases, with 4 bases sitting between them. CDR3 in DNA: TGTGCCAGCAGCTTACCCCCTAATGAAAAACTGTTTTTT. The encoded protein is CASSLPPNEKLFF.

In its sample, this clonotype was seen many times. The rearrangement uses TRBV12-3 or TRBV12-4 and TRBJ2-2; D may be TRBD1 (5 bases). The CDR3 is 15 residues long. V was trimmed by 3 bases and J by 5 bases, leaving 13 bases between them. The CDR3 region is CASSLSLGETGELFF. DNA of the CDR3: TGTGCCAGCAGTTTGTCCCTAGGGGAAACCGGGGAGCTGTTTTTT.

This clonotype was recorded at least ten times. V gene TRBV7-2 combines with J gene TRBJ2-7, with 12 bases identical to TRBD2. The germline V gene encodes CDR1 SGHTA and CDR2 FQGNSA. CDR3 size: 14 residues. J was trimmed by 5 bases and V by 4 bases; bases with no gene match: 3. CDR3 DNA: TGTGCCAGCAGCTGGGGACTAGCGGGCGACGAGCAGTACTTC. Protein: CASSWGLAGDEQYF.

The chain recombines TRBV5-1 with TRBJ2-7, with 8 nucleotides matching TRBD1. This CDR3 region has 13 residues. After removal of 4 bases from V and 3 bases from J, the junction contained 3 bases not matched to a gene. Per germline, CDR1 SGHRS and CDR2 YFSETQ. The CDR3 spells CASSTGTGYEQYF. The CDR3 bases are TGCGCCAGCAGCACCGGGACAGGCTACGAGCAGTACTTC.

This clonotype was counted only a few times. The CDR3 region has the DNA TGTGCCATCAGTGAGTCGTCTGCGGCAGTCTATGGCTACACCTTC. Protein: CAISESSAAVYGYTF. The gene calls are TRBV10-3 and TRBJ1-2, with D unresolved. CDR1 is ENHRY, CDR2 SYGVKD, per germline. This CDR3 contains 15 residues. Trimming stripped 0 bases from V and 4 bases from J, with 12 bases between.

The V call is TRBV20-1, the J call TRBJ2-7; D is unclear. Per germline, CDR1 DFQATT and CDR2 SNEGSKA (reference sequence). CDR3 size: 14 residues. Trimming pared 0 bases from V and 7 bases from J, leaving 16 bases between. CDR3 in amino acids: CSARDRVNLREQYF. CDR3 bases: TGCAGTGCTAGAGATCGGGTCAACTTGCGGGAGCAGTACTTC.

The genes are TRBV29-1 and TRBJ2-7, with TRBD1 identical over 8 bases. V lost 4 bases, J lost 4 bases, and 6 bases stayed unmatched. From germline, CDR1 is SQVTM and CDR2 ANQGSEA. The CDR3 spans 13 residues. In DNA, the CDR3 is TGCAGCGTTGTGTCGGGACAGGCGTACGAGCAGTACTTC. It yields the protein CSVVSGQAYEQYF.

The V gene is TRBV6-5, the J gene TRBJ1-2; D gene unclear. Germline CDR1 reads MNHEY; CDR2 reads SVGAGI. V shed 7 bases and J shed 8 bases, with 17 bases lying between them. The CDR3 runs 13 residues. The CDR3 DNA reads as TGTGCCAGCACGGCGAATAGGTTGGAAGGCTACACCTTC. This codes for CASTANRLEGYTF.

This clonotype was seen only a few times. The J gene is TRBJ2-7, the V gene TRBV2; maybe TRBD2 (5 bases). Germline assignment: CDR1 SNHLY and CDR2 FYNNEI. CDR3 length: 14 residues. V was clipped by 4 bases and J by 3 bases, with 13 bases between them. The CDR3 region has the DNA TGTGCCAGCAGTGTCGAGGGAGAGGGCTACGAGCAGTACTTC. Its translation: CASSVEGEGYEQYF.

The chain couples TRBV7-2 to TRBJ1-3; TRBD1 might be the D (5 bases). The CDR3 contains 12 residues. Trimming left V 8 bases short and J 2 bases short, with 7 bases between. CDR1 SGHTA and CDR2 FQGNSA come from the germline V gene. CDR3: CASGGAGNTIYF. The CDR3 DNA sequence: TGTGCCAGCGGGGGGGCTGGAAACACCATATATTTT.

The chain is built from TRBV4-1 and TRBJ1-4; D is unclear. CDR1 MGHRA and CDR2 YSYEKL come from the germline V gene. V lost 3 bases, J lost 0 bases, and 17 bases lay in between. The CDR3 consists of 18 residues. The CDR3 DNA sequence: TGCGCCAGCAGCCAGATCTTGGGCGTCGGTGCAACTAATGAAAAACTGTTTTTT. It translates to CASSQILGVGATNEKLFF.

This chain uses TRBV2 with TRBJ1-1; D is undetermined. Looked up from germline, CDR1 is SNHLY and CDR2 is FYNNEI. V lost 5 bases to trimming and J lost 7 bases, with 8 bases between them. This CDR3 region has 11 residues. This CDR3 reads CASSFVLEAFF. CDR3 DNA: TGTGCCAGCAGTTTCGTTCTTGAAGCTTTCTTT.

This clonotype was seen many times. The chain combines TRBV7-2 with TRBJ2-3; a possible D gene is TRBD2 (6 bases). This CDR3 region has 15 residues. CDR1 is SGHTA and CDR2 is FQGNSA in the germline V gene. V was clipped by 3 bases and J by 0 bases, with 10 bases between them. Here the CDR3 DNA reads TGTGCCAGCAGCTTGCTAGCGTCAAGCACAGATACGCAGTATTTT. Protein sequence: CASSLLASSTDTQYF.

The J gene is TRBJ2-7, the V gene TRBV7-6, with a weak D call TRBD2 (6 bases). Trimming took 0 bases from V and 2 from J, leaving 8 bases between them. Germline CDR1 and CDR2: SGHVS and FNYEAQ. This CDR3 has 14 amino acids. The CDR3 is CASSLAAGPYEQYF. The CDR3, as DNA: TGTGCCAGCAGCTTAGCAGCGGGTCCCTACGAGCAGTACTTC.

This clonotype was seen at least ten times. The genes are TRBV28 and TRBJ2-3; TRBD1 matches 10 bases. Per the germline V gene, CDR1 is MDHEN and CDR2 is SYDVKM. CDR3 length: 15 residues. Trimming took 3 bases from V and 5 from J; bases not matched to a gene: 5. CDR3: CASSFRDRGRDTQYF. CDR3 bases: TGTGCCAGCAGTTTTAGGGACAGGGGTCGAGATACGCAGTATTTT.

This clonotype has a handful of counts. The rearrangement joins TRBV28 to TRBJ2-7; the D gene is possibly TRBD2 (5 bases). The CDR3 covers 13 residues. In germline, CDR1 is MDHEN, CDR2 SYDVKM. V was clipped by 2 bases and J by 2 bases, with 7 bases between them. The CDR3 bases are TGTGCCAGCAGTTTACGGGAACCCTACGAGCAGTACTTC. Protein: CASSLREPYEQYF.

This chain connects TRBV29-1 to TRBJ1-2; D ambiguous. Germline CDR1 SQVTM, CDR2 ANQGSEA. Trimming left V 1 base short and J 2 bases short, with 14 bases between. The CDR3 sequence is 15 residues long. As DNA, the CDR3 is TGCAGCGTTGAAGGAGTCAACAACCACAACTATGGCTACACCTTC. As protein: CSVEGVNNHNYGYTF.

The chain combines TRBV28 with TRBJ1-2; no reliable D call. The length of the CDR3 is 15 residues. Germline V lookup: CDR1 MDHEN, CDR2 SYDVKM. The V end lost 4 bases, the J end lost 4 bases, and 16 bases lay between the germline ends. The CDR3 loop is CASSSRATVPYGYTF. The DNA of the CDR3 is TGTGCCAGCAGTTCCCGAGCAACCGTGCCCTATGGCTACACCTTC.

The CDR3: CASICPGQGFTDTQYF. The CDR3 nucleotides are TGTGCCAGCATTTGCCCGGGACAGGGATTCACAGATACGCAGTATTTT. The genes are TRBV6-4 and TRBJ2-3; 9 bases are a match to TRBD1. The V segment lost 7 bases and the J segment 2 bases; nucleotides outside the gene matches: 10. Germline assignment: CDR1 MRHNA and CDR2 SNTAGT. This CDR3 is built from 16 residues.

This clonotype was seen many times. J is TRBJ2-5 and V is TRBV12-3 or TRBV12-4; D is undetermined. V gave up 1 base and J gave up 2 bases, with 5 bases separating them. The CDR3 is made up of 13 amino acids. The CDR3 DNA reads as TGTGCCAGCAGTTTAGGACGTCAAGAGACCCAGTACTTC. Its protein product is CASSLGRQETQYF.